These 7 T cell receptor beta chains originate from one sample sequenced in a study of cytomegalovirus exposure and HLA in healthy donors. TCRdb keeps only in-frame clones here, not all; method: immunoSEQ multiplex PCR. The profile shows about 310,000 clones, around 90% of them singletons. The sequencing sample was made of PBMCs. These receptors all stem from a man aged 25 to 45 in good health and CMV-seronegative.

The rearrangement links TRBV9 to TRBJ2-7, with D possibly TRBD1 on 6 matching bases. Germline CDR1 SGDLS, CDR2 YYNGEE. The CDR3 spans 15 residues. V was shortened by 3 bases and J by 0 bases, with 13 bases between the two germline ends. The CDR3 bases are TGTGCCAGCAGCGCGGAGGACAGTTACTCCTACGAGCAGTACTTC. Amino acid sequence: CASSAEDSYSYEQYF.

The gene calls are TRBV7-2 and TRBJ2-7, with a weak D call TRBD2 (5 bases). Trimming cost V 6 bases and J 3 bases, with 24 bases left between them. The CDR3 length is 17 residues. CDR1 and CDR2 (germline): SGHTA, FQGNSA. CDR3: CASRKDAGEGHIYEQYF. CDR3 nucleotides: TGTGCCAGCAGAAAAGATGCCGGGGAAGGGCATATCTACGAGCAGTACTTC.

The rearrangement links TRBV5-1 to TRBJ1-1; 7 bases match TRBD1. CDR1 is SGHRS and CDR2 is YFSETQ in the germline V gene. CDR3 length: 15 residues. Unmatched junction bases numbered 7, after V lost 4 bases and J lost 1 base. CDR3 coding DNA: TGCGCCAGCAGCACCGACAGGGCGAGGAACACTGAAGCTTTCTTT. As protein: CASSTDRARNTEAFF.

The rearrangement links TRBV4-1 to TRBJ1-1, with TRBD1 matching over 11 bases. Trimming at V came to 4 bases and at J to 8 bases, leaving 15 bases not matched to a gene. The CDR3 consists of 17 residues. Germline V gene data show CDR1 as MGHRA and CDR2 as YSYEKL. The CDR3 DNA follows: TGCGCCAGCAGCCGCGGACAGGGGGCGGAGAGGGAAAGGGAAGCTTTCTTT. This gives the protein CASSRGQGAEREREAFF.

V is TRBV7-9 and J is TRBJ2-7, with TRBD1 matching over 9 bases. The CDR3 length is 18 residues. Germline values: CDR1 SEHNR, CDR2 FQNEAQ (reference sequence). V was pared by 0 bases and J by 7 bases, with 16 bases of the junction left unmatched. CDR3: CASSLALNRDRALEEQYF. The CDR3 DNA follows: TGTGCCAGCAGCTTAGCGCTTAACAGGGACAGGGCTTTGGAAGAGCAGTACTTC.

The chain combines TRBV5-1 with TRBJ1-1; 9 bases are shared with TRBD1. Germline V CDR1 and CDR2: SGHRS, YFSETQ. With 3 bases clipped from V and 3 bases from J, the junction kept 9 bases outside the gene matches. The CDR3 covers 16 residues. This CDR3 is CASSSTGGEGYTEAFF. The CDR3 DNA is TGCGCCAGCAGCTCCACAGGGGGCGAAGGGTACACTGAAGCTTTCTTT.

This CDR3 reads CASSVEGTDQETQYF. The CDR3 bases are TGTGCCAGCAGCGTAGAAGGGACAGACCAAGAGACCCAGTACTTC. This rearrangement joins TRBV9 to TRBJ2-5; 7 nucleotides agree with TRBD1. After removal of 0 bases from V and 0 bases from J, the junction contained 2 bases not matched to a gene. This CDR3 contains 15 residues. The germline CDR1 and CDR2 sequences are SGDLS and YYNGEE.